This T cell receptor beta chain was captured by sequencing in a study of cytomegalovirus exposure and HLA in healthy donors. Points from the study as a whole: Some TCR beta chains (more than 150 of them) were listed as cytomegalovirus-associated. Rare TCR sequences predominated, though certain public TCRs were found in many donors. It was reported that the classifier diagnosed cytomegalovirus status with high specificity and sensitivity in both the original and validation cohorts. In vitro data verified a few CMV-associated chains as specific for CMV antigens.

The germline V gene encodes CDR1 SQVTM and CDR2 ANQGSEA. The CDR3 is made up of 13 amino acids. The V end was cut by 8 bases, the J end by 1 base, with 14 bases between. Of note for this clone: Its antigen remains unidentified.

Here immunoSEQ multiplex PCR was the method, and the copy in TCRdb shows in-frame clones only, minus some. The sample contains about 200,000 clones, roughly 84% of which appear only once. The V call is TRBV29-1, the J call TRBJ1-2; perhaps TRBD1 as D (6 bases). The sample comprised PBMCs. The source is a woman between 18 and 29 years old in good health and CMV-seropositive. CDR3 in amino acids: CSSLDSLNYGYTF. The DNA of the CDR3 is TGCAGCAGCCTGGACAGCCTTAACTATGGCTACACCTTC.